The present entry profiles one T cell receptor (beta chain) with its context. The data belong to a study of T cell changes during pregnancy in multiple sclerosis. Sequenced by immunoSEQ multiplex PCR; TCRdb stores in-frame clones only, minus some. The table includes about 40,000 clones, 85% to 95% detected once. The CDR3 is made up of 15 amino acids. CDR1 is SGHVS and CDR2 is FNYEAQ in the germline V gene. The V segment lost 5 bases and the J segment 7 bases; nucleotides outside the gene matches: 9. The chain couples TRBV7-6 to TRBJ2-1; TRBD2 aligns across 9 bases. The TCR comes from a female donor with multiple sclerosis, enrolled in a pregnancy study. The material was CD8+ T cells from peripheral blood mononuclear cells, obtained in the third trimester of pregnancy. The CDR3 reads CASSDAAGGLNEQFF. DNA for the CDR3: TGTGCCAGCAGCGACGCAGCGGGGGGCCTAAATGAGCAGTTCTTC.